The 12 T cell receptor beta chains reported below all come from one sample, sequenced in a study of CD8+CD57+ T cells in acquired aplastic anemia. TCR beta VDJ and CDR3 were profiled, and genomic DNA was the template. One entry per CDR3 protein, called by TCRdb with MiXCR from the reads. The sample consists of more than 150,000 distinct CDR3 sequences, around 45% of them appearing once. The sequenced patients had an expansion of CD8+CD57+ cells seen by flow cytometry. The specimen sequenced was sorted CD4+, CD8+, or CD8+CD57+ T cells (not recorded which) from PBMCs. Source of these receptors: a human donor with aplastic anemia.

This chain joins TRBV20-1 and TRBJ1-1, with 7 bases that match TRBD1. V shed 5 bases, J shed 2 bases, and the junction held 8 bases outside the gene matches. The germline CDR1 and CDR2 sequences are DFQATT and SNEGSKA (reference sequence). The CDR3 totals 14 residues. CDR3 amino acids: CSAFRQGSNTEAFF. The CDR3 coding sequence is TGCAGTGCTTTCCGACAGGGAAGCAACACTGAAGCTTTCTTT.

In its sample, this clonotype was seen many times. The V call is TRBV6-2 or TRBV6-3, the J call TRBJ1-1; tentatively, D is TRBD1 (6 bases). CDR1 and CDR2 (germline): MNHEY, SVGEGT. The CDR3 covers 13 residues. V was trimmed by 2 bases and J by 8 bases, leaving 12 bases between them. The CDR3 coding sequence is TGTGCCAGCAGTTACGTGATTGGGACAGAAGCTTTCTTT. Its translation is CASSYVIGTEAFF.

This chain joins TRBV9 and TRBJ1-6; 7 positions match TRBD1. After removal of 3 bases from V and 6 bases from J, the junction contained 12 bases not matched to a gene. CDR1 and CDR2 from the germline V gene are SGDLS and YYNGEE. The CDR3 spans 17 residues. As DNA, the CDR3 is TGTGCCAGCAGCGAATGGGGTCAGGGGGGGGTTAATTCACCCCTCCACTTT. Its protein product is CASSEWGQGGVNSPLHF.

J is TRBJ2-1 and V is TRBV27; no clear D gene. Germline V gene data show CDR1 as MNHEY and CDR2 as SMNVEV (reference sequence). V gave up 5 bases and J gave up 8 bases, with 10 bases separating them. CDR3 length: 12 amino acids. The CDR3 DNA reads as TGTGCCAGCAGTCCAACCACCGATGAGCAGTTCTTC. Translation: CASSPTTDEQFF.

This clonotype was picked up one time. V gene TRBV10-3 combines with J gene TRBJ2-7, with a weak D call TRBD2 (5 bases). V dropped 10 bases and J dropped 7 bases, with 17 bases sitting between them. CDR3 length equals 12 residues. Germline CDR1 reads ENHRY; CDR2 reads SYGVKD. This CDR3 reads CASSPTGLEQYF. The CDR3 nucleotides are TGTGCCAGCAGCCCGACCGGACTGGAGCAGTACTTC.

This clonotype was seen only a few times. This sequence joins TRBV27 and TRBJ2-7, with a possible D match to TRBD2 (6 bases). The CDR3 has 14 amino acids. V lost 6 bases and J 0 bases, leaving 12 bases between the germline ends. In germline, CDR1 is MNHEY, CDR2 SMNVEV (reference sequence). Written as DNA, the CDR3 is TGTGCCAGCAGGTCTAGCGAGTACTCCTACGAGCAGTACTTC. It encodes CASRSSEYSYEQYF.

This clonotype was seen more than once but under ten times. The chain carries TRBV19 and TRBJ2-1; TRBD2 aligns across 13 bases. This CDR3 is built from 14 residues. The germline CDR1 and CDR2 sequences are LNHDA and SQIVND (reference sequence). Unmatched junction bases numbered 4, after V lost 10 bases and J lost 4 bases. The CDR3 region has the DNA TGTGCCACCAGACTAGCGGGGGGTTACAATGAGCAGTTCTTC. It codes for CATRLAGGYNEQFF.

A few counts support this clonotype. A single base separates this from a much larger clone, so it may be a read error. This rearrangement joins TRBV6-2 or TRBV6-3 to TRBJ2-5, with D hard to call. The ends were cut back, 8 bases at V and 2 bases at J, with 6 bases in the middle. There are 11 residues in the CDR3. Per germline, CDR1 MNHEY and CDR2 SVGEGT. The CDR3: CASGLQETQYF. CDR3 sequence (DNA): TGTGCCAGCGGCTTACAAGAGACCCAGTACTTC.

This clonotype was observed a few times. The chain combines TRBV13 with TRBJ2-2, with 7 bases aligning to TRBD1. Unmatched junction bases numbered 13, after V lost 4 bases and J lost 5 bases. This CDR3 has 17 residues. Germline assignment: CDR1 PRHDT and CDR2 FYEKMQ (reference sequence). CDR3 region: CASSSYLHRGVTGELFF. CDR3 nucleotides: TGTGCCAGCAGCTCTTACCTACACAGGGGAGTGACCGGGGAGCTGTTTTTT.

Comment on this clonotype: The CDR3 end shows no conserved phenylalanine or tryptophan, and so a read error is likely. The chain carries TRBV7-8 and TRBJ1-6, with D perhaps matching TRBD1 (5 bases). The CDR3 has 15 amino acids. The germline V and J ends were trimmed by 2 bases and 7 bases, with 12 bases remaining between them. CDR1 and CDR2 (germline): SGHVS, FQNEAQ. In DNA form, the CDR3 reads TGTGCCAGCAGCTTAACCGGACAACCCAATTCACCCCTCCACCTT. This sequence encodes CASSLTGQPNSPLHL.

The rearrangement links TRBV10-3 to TRBJ1-2; maybe TRBD1 (5 bases). Germline values: CDR1 ENHRY, CDR2 SYGVKD. Between the trimmed V and J ends, which lost 7 bases and 5 bases, there was a span of 14 bases. The CDR3 is 13 residues long. The DNA of the CDR3 is TGTGCCATCACTCCCGACAGAGCGTATGGCTACACCTTC. Its translation: CAITPDRAYGYTF.

The chain links TRBV29-1 to TRBJ2-7; TRBD1 matches at 8 bases. The V gene's germline CDR1 is SQVTM and CDR2 ANQGSEA. The CDR3 loop spans 17 amino acids. J lost 1 base, V lost 1 base, and 12 bases had no gene match. In nucleotides, the CDR3 is TGCAGCGTTGAAGCACTCGTTCAGGGGGCCTCGTCCTACGAGCAGTACTTC. It translates to CSVEALVQGASSYEQYF.